Presented here are 14 T cell receptor beta chains from one specimen sequenced in a study of blood T cell repertoires in COVID-19. Sequencing was performed with immunoSEQ multiplex PCR; in TCRdb, only in-frame clones are kept and a portion is missing. Here the sample spans about 49,000 clones, approximately 85% being singletons. The sequencing sample was made of peripheral blood. All receptors derive from a human donor in a cohort sampled during active COVID-19.

The V call is TRBV18, the J call TRBJ2-1, with 9 bases matching TRBD2. From germline, CDR1 is KGHSH and CDR2 LQKENI. The CDR3 runs 17 residues. The ends lost 3 bases at V and 7 bases at J; junction bases unmatched: 13. This CDR3 is CASSPLTLAGAGNEQFF. The CDR3 nucleotides are TGTGCCAGCTCACCTCTGACCTTAGCGGGAGCGGGTAATGAGCAGTTCTTC. The full variable domain, rest sourced from reference TRBV18 and TRBJ2-1, is NAGVMQNPRHLVRRRGQEARLRCSPMKGHSHVYWYRQLPEEGLKFMVYLQKENIIDESGMPKERFSAEFPKEGPSILRIQQVVRGDSAAYFCASSPLTLAGAGNEQFFGPGTRLTVL.

This clone was detected a few times. The genes are TRBV19 and TRBJ1-5, with D possibly being TRBD1 (6 bases). Germline V CDR1 and CDR2: LNHDA, SQIVND (reference sequence). V was cut by 5 bases and J by 3 bases, with 11 bases left in between. The CDR3 consists of 14 residues. CDR3 DNA: TGTGCCAGTAGTGTGACAGGAGCCAATCAGCCCCAGCATTTT. As protein: CASSVTGANQPQHF.

The V gene is TRBV7-9, the J gene TRBJ2-7, with 9 positions matching TRBD2. Germline CDR1 SEHNR, CDR2 FQNEAQ (reference sequence). The V gene end was trimmed by 5 bases and the J gene end by 2 bases; junction bases not matched to a gene: 4. The CDR3 totals 14 residues. The CDR3 loop is CASSKAGGPYEQYF. The DNA of the CDR3 is TGTGCCAGCAGCAAAGCGGGAGGACCCTACGAGCAGTACTTC.

This rearrangement joins TRBV6-1 to TRBJ2-5; TRBD1 aligns across 8 bases. This CDR3 is 15 amino acids long. The J segment lost 5 bases and the V segment lost 3 bases, leaving 8 bases of the junction unmatched. Germline lookup yields CDR1 MNHNS and CDR2 SASEGT. The CDR3 is CASSDGTGSMETQYF. CDR3 bases: TGTGCCAGCAGTGATGGGACAGGCAGTATGGAGACCCAGTACTTC.

This clone was observed a single time. The chain uses TRBV4-1 and TRBJ1-4; D remains unclear. Looked up from germline, CDR1 is MGHRA and CDR2 is YSYEKL. CDR3 size: 17 residues. V shed 0 bases and J shed 2 bases, with 13 bases lying between them. The CDR3 reads CASSQDGLDPTNEKLFF. The CDR3 nucleotides are TGCGCCAGCAGCCAAGATGGACTGGACCCTACTAATGAAAAACTGTTTTTT.

Only a few counts were recorded for this clone. The chain links TRBV3-1 (or the pseudogene TRBV3-2) to TRBJ1-1; D is perhaps TRBD1 (5 bases). Germline CDR1 LGHDT, CDR2 YNNKEL (reference sequence). This CDR3 comprises 14 residues. V gave up 4 bases and J gave up 0 bases, with 9 bases separating them. CDR3 nucleotides: TGTGCCAGCAGCCGCGGGACGGTGAACACTGAAGCTTTCTTT. This translates into CASSRGTVNTEAFF.

J is TRBJ2-5 and V is TRBV7-9, with D hard to call. CDR1 is SEHNR, CDR2 FQNEAQ, per germline (reference sequence). CDR3 length: 12 amino acids. Trimming shortened V by 1 base and J by 7 bases, and 7 bases separated the two germline ends. CDR3 loop: CASSLGSRTQYF. CDR3 in DNA: TGTGCCAGCAGCTTAGGTTCCCGGACCCAGTACTTC.

The chain employs TRBV19 and TRBJ1-5; tentatively, D is TRBD1 (5 bases). CDR1 LNHDA and CDR2 SQIVND come from the germline V gene (reference sequence). Trimming left V 4 bases short and J 5 bases short, with 12 bases between. This CDR3 has 14 residues. The CDR3 protein is CASSTDRYHQPQHF. In DNA, the CDR3 is TGTGCCAGTAGTACCGACAGATACCATCAGCCCCAGCATTTT.

The chain carries TRBV7-9 and TRBJ2-3, with D unclear. Germline loops: CDR1 SEHNR, CDR2 FQNEAQ (reference sequence). The CDR3 sequence is 16 residues long. Deletions cut 5 bases from V and 0 bases from J, with 15 bases between. The CDR3 bases are TGTGCCAGCAGCCAGGTCTTGGCGTATAGCACAGATACGCAGTATTTT. Protein: CASSQVLAYSTDTQYF.

This clone was seen more than once but under ten times. The V gene is TRBV4-1, the J gene TRBJ1-1; the D gene is possibly TRBD1 (6 bases). V gave up 3 bases and J gave up 5 bases, with 10 bases separating them. The CDR3 spans 13 residues. In germline, CDR1 is MGHRA, CDR2 YSYEKL. The CDR3 bases are TGCGCCAGCAGCCACCTTAGGGGGACTGAAGCTTTCTTT. Its translation is CASSHLRGTEAFF.

The chain links TRBV6-2 or TRBV6-3 to TRBJ2-1; 12 nucleotides align to TRBD2. Germline V gene data show CDR1 as MNHEY and CDR2 as SVGEGT. V lost 3 bases and J lost 0; bases outside the gene matches: 12. This CDR3 is built from 20 residues. CDR3 nucleotide sequence: TGTGCCAGCAGTTATTCCGCTCTAGCGGGAGGGATCAGCTCCTACAATGAGCAGTTCTTC. Amino acids: CASSYSALAGGISSYNEQFF.

The genes are TRBV5-6 and TRBJ2-1; D is perhaps TRBD1 (6 bases). Germline CDR1 SGHDT, CDR2 YYEEEE. V shed 3 bases and J shed 4 bases, with 20 bases lying between them. This CDR3 has 17 amino acids. CDR3 coding DNA: TGTGCCAGCAGCTACAAACTACAGGGAAGGTCTTACAATGAGCAGTTCTTC. This gives the protein CASSYKLQGRSYNEQFF.

J is TRBJ1-2 and V is TRBV4-1; tentative D call: TRBD1 (6 bases). The CDR3 has 14 residues. The ends were cut back, 0 bases at V and 4 bases at J, with 9 bases in the middle. Germline V gene data show CDR1 as MGHRA and CDR2 as YSYEKL. CDR3 sequence: CASSQDTQGYGYTF. DNA for the CDR3: TGCGCCAGCAGCCAAGATACACAGGGCTATGGCTACACCTTC.

The chain links TRBV18 to TRBJ2-7; 9 bases fit TRBD1. J was trimmed by 3 bases and V by 0 bases; bases with no gene match: 3. Germline CDR1 reads KGHSH; CDR2 reads LQKENI. There are 15 residues in the CDR3. CDR3 sequence (DNA): TGTGCCAGCTCACCACCCTCGGGACAGGGCTACGAGCAGTACTTC. This codes for CASSPPSGQGYEQYF.